Below are 11 T cell receptor beta chains sequenced from a single sample in a study of CD8+CD57+ T cells in acquired aplastic anemia. The use of genomic DNA as template underpinned the TCR beta VDJ and CDR3 profiling. TCRdb itself ran the reads through MiXCR, one entry per CDR3 protein. The repertoire includes around 180,000 distinct CDR3 sequences, roughly 50% of them detected once, and more than 1.5% sits in the top ten. Only patients with CD8+CD57+ cell expansion on flow cytometry were chosen for sequencing. The sample taken for sequencing was sorted CD4+, CD8+, or CD8+CD57+ T cells (not recorded which) from PBMCs. The source of these receptors is a human donor with aplastic anemia.

This clonotype was counted many times. This rearrangement joins TRBV11-3 to TRBJ2-2; D might be TRBD2 (6 bases). This CDR3 has 11 residues. The V end was cut by 9 bases, the J end by 6 bases, with 8 bases between. Looked up from germline, CDR1 is SGHNT and CDR2 is YENEEA. In DNA form, the CDR3 reads TGTGCCAGTGCGGGGTCCGGGGAGCTGTTTTTT. Encoded protein: CASAGSGELFF. The whole variable domain, remainder taken from reference TRBV11-3 and TRBJ2-2, is EAGVVQSPRYKIIEKKQPVAFWCNPISGHNTLYWYLQNLGQGPELLIRYENEEAVDDSQLPKDRFSAERLKGVDSTLKIQPAELGDSAVYLCASAGSGELFFGEGSRLTVL.

V and J are TRBV19 and TRBJ1-1; tentatively, D is TRBD1 (5 bases). The V gene's germline CDR1 is LNHDA and CDR2 SQIVND (reference sequence). V was shortened by 7 bases and J by 3 bases, with 18 bases between the two germline ends. The CDR3 sequence is 15 residues long. In nucleotides, the CDR3 is TGTGCCAGTACCGGAGAGGGACTAGGGTACACTGAAGCTTTCTTT. The encoded protein is CASTGEGLGYTEAFF.

This clonotype was observed at least ten times. V gene TRBV5-1 combines with J gene TRBJ2-5, with D maybe TRBD1 (6 bases). This CDR3 contains 16 residues. V shed 0 bases and J shed 2 bases, with 14 bases lying between them. Germline V gives CDR1 SGHRS, CDR2 YFSETQ. CDR3: CASSLEPTGLQETQYF. CDR3 DNA sequence: TGCGCCAGCAGCTTGGAACCGACAGGTCTTCAAGAGACCCAGTACTTC.

The table lists this clonotype with many counts. CDR3 nucleotide sequence: TGTGCCAGCAGTTACGAGGTCGGTCCCTATGGCTACACCTTC. As protein: CASSYEVGPYGYTF. The V call is TRBV6-5, the J call TRBJ1-2; D gene unclear. The CDR3 runs to 14 residues. Trimming took 2 bases from V and 4 from J, leaving 11 bases between them. Germline V lookup: CDR1 MNHEY, CDR2 SVGAGI.

The sample holds a few counts of this clonotype. V and J are TRBV6-1 and TRBJ1-1; 12 positions agree with TRBD1. V lost 0 bases, J lost 7 bases, and 3 bases stayed unmatched. Germline V CDR1 and CDR2: MNHNS, SASEGT. CDR3 length equals 15 residues. The CDR3 nucleotides are TGTGCCAGCAGTGAAGCGGGACAGGGGGCTATTGAAGCTTTCTTT. Translating gives CASSEAGQGAIEAFF.

This clonotype was counted at least ten times. The chain recombines TRBV5-1 with TRBJ2-3; 8 bases fit TRBD2. Germline CDR1 and CDR2: SGHRS and YFSETQ. The V segment lost 3 bases and the J segment 6 bases; nucleotides outside the gene matches: 6. CDR3 size: 14 residues. CDR3 region: CASSSGTRSDTQYF. CDR3 in DNA: TGCGCCAGCAGCTCCGGGACTAGATCCGATACGCAGTATTTT.

The genes are TRBV24-1 and TRBJ2-5; D assignment may be TRBD1 or TRBD2 (6 bases each). Trimming took off 3 bases at V and 1 base at J, with 11 bases between the two ends. The CDR3 consists of 15 residues. Germline lookup yields CDR1 KGHDR and CDR2 SFDVKD. The CDR3 DNA follows: TGTGCCACCAGTGATGCCACGGGGGCCCAAGAGACCCAGTACTTC. Residues: CATSDATGAQETQYF.

This clonotype showed up many times. The genes are TRBV5-1 and TRBJ2-1, with D perhaps matching TRBD1 (6 bases). The length of the CDR3 is 14 residues. V lost 6 bases and J 4 bases, leaving 14 bases between the germline ends. Looked up from germline, CDR1 is SGHRS and CDR2 is YFSETQ. The DNA of the CDR3 is TGCGCCAGCAAAGGACAGCGCGATTACAATGAGCAGTTCTTC. Protein sequence: CASKGQRDYNEQFF.

The chain employs TRBV7-9 and TRBJ1-6; D gene uncertain. From germline, CDR1 is SEHNR and CDR2 FQNEAQ (reference sequence). The ends were cut back, 1 base at V and 10 bases at J, with 5 bases in the middle. The length of the CDR3 is 12 residues. The chain's CDR3 is CASSLEESPLHF. The CDR3 nucleotides read TGTGCCAGCAGCTTAGAGGAATCACCCCTCCACTTT.

This clonotype occurred many times. V gene TRBV15 combines with J gene TRBJ1-3; D gene uncertain. Germline-derived CDR1 and CDR2 are LNHNV and YYDKDF (reference sequence). CDR3 size: 13 residues. Trimming cost V 0 bases and J 2 bases, with 2 bases left between them. CDR3 sequence (DNA): TGTGCCACCAGCAGAGATACTGGAAACACCATATATTTT. Translation gives CATSRDTGNTIYF.

This clonotype was seen at least ten times. The V gene is TRBV20-1, the J gene TRBJ2-3; TRBD1 aligns across 11 bases. Germline V CDR1 and CDR2: DFQATT, SNEGSKA (reference sequence). The length of the CDR3 is 16 residues. V was pared by 0 bases and J by 4 bases, with 6 bases of the junction left unmatched. The CDR3 sequence is CSARELPGQGADTQYF. DNA of the CDR3: TGCAGTGCTAGAGAGCTTCCGGGACAGGGGGCAGATACGCAGTATTTT.